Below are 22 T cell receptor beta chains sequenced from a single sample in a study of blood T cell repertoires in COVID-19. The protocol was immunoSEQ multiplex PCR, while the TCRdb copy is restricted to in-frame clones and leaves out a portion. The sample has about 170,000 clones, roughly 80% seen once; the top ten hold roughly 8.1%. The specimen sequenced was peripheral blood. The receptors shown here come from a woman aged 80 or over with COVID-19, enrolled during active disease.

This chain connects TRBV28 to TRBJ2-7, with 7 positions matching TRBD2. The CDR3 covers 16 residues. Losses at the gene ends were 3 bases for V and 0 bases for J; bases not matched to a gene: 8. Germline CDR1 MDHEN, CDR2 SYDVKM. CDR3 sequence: CASSFGLGGSSYEQYF. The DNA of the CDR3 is TGTGCCAGCAGTTTCGGGTTGGGCGGGAGCTCCTACGAGCAGTACTTC. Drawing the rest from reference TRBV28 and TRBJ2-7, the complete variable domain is DVKVTQSSRYLVKRTGEKVFLECVQDMDHENMFWYRQDPGLGLRLIYFSYDVKMKEKGDIPEGYSVSREKKERFSLILESASTNQTSMYLCASSFGLGGSSYEQYFGPGTRLTVT.

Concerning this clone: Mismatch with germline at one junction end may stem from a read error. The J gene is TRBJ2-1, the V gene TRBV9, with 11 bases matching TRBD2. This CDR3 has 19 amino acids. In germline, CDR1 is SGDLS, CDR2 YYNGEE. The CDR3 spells CASSPSPPGLAERMNAQFF. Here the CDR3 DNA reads TGTGCCAGCAGCCCATCCCCCCCGGGACTAGCGGAAAGAATGAATGCGCAGTTCTTC.

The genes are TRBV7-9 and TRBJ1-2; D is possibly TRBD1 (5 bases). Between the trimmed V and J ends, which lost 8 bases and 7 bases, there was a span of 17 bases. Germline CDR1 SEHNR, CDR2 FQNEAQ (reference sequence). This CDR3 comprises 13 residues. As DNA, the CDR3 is TGTGCCAGCTCCCGAGGGACTCGGGGTGGCTACACCTTC. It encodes CASSRGTRGGYTF.

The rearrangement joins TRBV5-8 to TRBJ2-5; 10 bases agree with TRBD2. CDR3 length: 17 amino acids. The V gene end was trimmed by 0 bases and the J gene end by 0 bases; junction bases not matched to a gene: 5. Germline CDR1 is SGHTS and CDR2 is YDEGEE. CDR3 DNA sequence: TGTGCCAGCAGCTTGGGTCGAGCGGGGGGGCACCAAGAGACCCAGTACTTC. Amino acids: CASSLGRAGGHQETQYF. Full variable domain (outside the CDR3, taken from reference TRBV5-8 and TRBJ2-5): EAGVTQSPTHLIKTRGQQATLRCSPISGHTSVYWYQQALGLGLQFLLWYDEGEERNRGNFPPRFSGRQFPNYSSELNVNALELEDSALYLCASSLGRAGGHQETQYFGPGTRLLVL.

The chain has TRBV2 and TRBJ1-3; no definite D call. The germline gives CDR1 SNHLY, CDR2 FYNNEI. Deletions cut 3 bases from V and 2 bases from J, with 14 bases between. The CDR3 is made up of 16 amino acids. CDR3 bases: TGTGCCAGCAGTGAGGGAGGGTCGAACGCTGGAAACACCATATATTTT. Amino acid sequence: CASSEGGSNAGNTIYF.

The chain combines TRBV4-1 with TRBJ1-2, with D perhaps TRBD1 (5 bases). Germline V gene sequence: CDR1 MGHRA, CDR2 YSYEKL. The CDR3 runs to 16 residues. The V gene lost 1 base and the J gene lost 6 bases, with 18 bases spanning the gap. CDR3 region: CASSQVTAGLDHGYTF. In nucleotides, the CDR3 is TGCGCCAGCAGCCAAGTAACCGCAGGGCTGGACCATGGCTACACCTTC.

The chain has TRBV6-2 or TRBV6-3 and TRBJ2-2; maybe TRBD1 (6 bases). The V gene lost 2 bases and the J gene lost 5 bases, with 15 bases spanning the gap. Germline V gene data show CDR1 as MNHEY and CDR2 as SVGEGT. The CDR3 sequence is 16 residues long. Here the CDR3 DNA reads TGTGCCAGCAGTTACCCACAGGGTTTGGGGACCGGGGAGCTGTTTTTT. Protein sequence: CASSYPQGLGTGELFF.

CDR3 bases: TGTGCCAGCTCACAGCGGGGGGCTAACTATGGCTACACCTTC. This encodes CASSQRGANYGYTF. This chain connects TRBV18 to TRBJ1-2; D perhaps matches TRBD1 (5 bases). CDR1 is KGHSH, CDR2 LQKENI, per germline. Trimming took 4 bases from V and 0 from J, leaving 9 bases between them. The CDR3 loop spans 14 amino acids.

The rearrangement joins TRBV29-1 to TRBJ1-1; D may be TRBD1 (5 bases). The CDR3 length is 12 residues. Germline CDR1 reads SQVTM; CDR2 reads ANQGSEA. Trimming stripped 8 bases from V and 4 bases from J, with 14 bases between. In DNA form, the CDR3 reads TGCAGCTCCCGTCAGGGTCCCACTGAAGCTTTCTTT. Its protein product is CSSRQGPTEAFF.

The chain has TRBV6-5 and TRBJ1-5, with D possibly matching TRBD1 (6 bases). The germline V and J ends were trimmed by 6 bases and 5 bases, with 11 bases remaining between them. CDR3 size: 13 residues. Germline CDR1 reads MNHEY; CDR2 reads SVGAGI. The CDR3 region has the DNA TGTGCCAGCAGCCGGGACAACTATCAGCCCCAGCATTTT. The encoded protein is CASSRDNYQPQHF.

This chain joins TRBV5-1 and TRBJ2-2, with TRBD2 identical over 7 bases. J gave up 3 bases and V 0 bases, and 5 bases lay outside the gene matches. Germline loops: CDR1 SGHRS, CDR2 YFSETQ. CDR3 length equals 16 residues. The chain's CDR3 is CASSLDEGGHTGELFF. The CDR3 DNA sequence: TGCGCCAGCAGCTTGGATGAGGGAGGGCACACCGGGGAGCTGTTTTTT.

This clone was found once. The CDR3 is CASSLTGTSLRETQYF. As DNA, the CDR3 is TGTGCCAGCAGTCTGACCGGGACTTCCCTCCGCGAGACCCAGTACTTC. The gene calls are TRBV2 and TRBJ2-5, with D perhaps TRBD2 (6 bases). The V gene's germline CDR1 is SNHLY and CDR2 FYNNEI. V shed 5 bases and J shed 5 bases, with 21 bases lying between them. The CDR3 has 16 amino acids.

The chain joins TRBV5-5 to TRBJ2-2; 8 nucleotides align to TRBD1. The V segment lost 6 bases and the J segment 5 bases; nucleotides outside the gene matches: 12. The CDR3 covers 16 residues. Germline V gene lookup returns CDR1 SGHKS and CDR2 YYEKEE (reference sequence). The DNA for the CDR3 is TGTGCCAGCATCCAGAGAGTAGGACAGGGTACCGGGGAGCTGTTTTTT. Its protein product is CASIQRVGQGTGELFF.

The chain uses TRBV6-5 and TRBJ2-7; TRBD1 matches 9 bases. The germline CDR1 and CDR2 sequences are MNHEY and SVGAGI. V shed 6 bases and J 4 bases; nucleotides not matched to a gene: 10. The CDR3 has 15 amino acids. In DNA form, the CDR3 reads TGTGCCAGCAGCCTCGGACAGGGGATGGTTTACGAGCAGTACTTC. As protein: CASSLGQGMVYEQYF.

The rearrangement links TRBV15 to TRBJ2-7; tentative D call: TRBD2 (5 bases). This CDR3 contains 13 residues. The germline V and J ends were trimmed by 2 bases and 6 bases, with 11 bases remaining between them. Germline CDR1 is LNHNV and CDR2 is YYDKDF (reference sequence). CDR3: CATSRSVAGEQYF. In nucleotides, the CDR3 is TGTGCCACCAGCAGATCGGTCGCGGGCGAGCAGTACTTC.

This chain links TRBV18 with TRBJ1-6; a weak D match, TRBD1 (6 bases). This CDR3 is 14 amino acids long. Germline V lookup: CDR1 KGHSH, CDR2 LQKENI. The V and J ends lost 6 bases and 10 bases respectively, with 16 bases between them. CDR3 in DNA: TGTGCCAGCTCCCGCGAGGGGGGGAACTCACCCCTCCACTTT. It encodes CASSREGGNSPLHF.

This CDR3 reads CASSLRAERGSTGELFF. The CDR3, as DNA: TGTGCCAGCAGCTTAAGAGCGGAGCGCGGGAGCACCGGGGAGCTGTTTTTT. The chain links TRBV7-3 to TRBJ2-2; 7 bases align to TRBD2. CDR3 length: 17 amino acids. Germline V gives CDR1 SGHTA, CDR2 FQGTGA. V gave up 1 base and J gave up 4 bases; unmatched junction bases: 9. Looking up the rest from reference TRBV7-3 and TRBJ2-2 gives the full variable domain: GAGVSQTPSNKVTEKGKYVELRCDPISGHTALYWYRQSLGQGPEFLIYFQGTGAADDSGLPNDRFFAVRPEGSVSTLKIQRTERGDSAVYLCASSLRAERGSTGELFFGEGSRLTVL.

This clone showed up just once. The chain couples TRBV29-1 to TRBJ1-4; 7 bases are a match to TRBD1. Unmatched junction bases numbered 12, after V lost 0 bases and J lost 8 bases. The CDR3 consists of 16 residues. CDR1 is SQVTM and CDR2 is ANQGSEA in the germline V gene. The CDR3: CSVEEAKTGPMEKLFF. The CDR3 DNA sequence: TGCAGCGTTGAAGAGGCCAAGACAGGGCCTATGGAAAAACTGTTTTTT.

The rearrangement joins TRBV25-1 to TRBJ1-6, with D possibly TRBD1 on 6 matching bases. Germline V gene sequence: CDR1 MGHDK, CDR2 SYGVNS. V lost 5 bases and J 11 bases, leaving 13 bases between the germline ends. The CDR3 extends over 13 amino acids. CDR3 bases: TGTGCCAGCAGTTTCCAGGGGAAGACACCCCTCCACTTT. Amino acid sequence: CASSFQGKTPLHF. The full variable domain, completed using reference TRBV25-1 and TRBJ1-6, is EADIYQTPRYLVIGTGKKITLECSQTMGHDKMYWYQQDPGMELHLIHYSYGVNSTEKGDLSSESTVSRIRTEHFPLTLESARPSHTSQYLCASSFQGKTPLHFGNGTRLTVT.

The CDR3 region is CASSFTTGLVEYTF. The CDR3 coding sequence is TGCGCCAGCAGCTTTACGACAGGCTTGGTGGAGTATACCTTC. The chain joins TRBV5-1 to TRBJ1-2; perhaps TRBD1 as D (6 bases). Germline lookup yields CDR1 SGHRS and CDR2 YFSETQ. Trimming removed 2 bases from V and 14 bases from J, with 22 bases in between. The CDR3 loop spans 14 amino acids.

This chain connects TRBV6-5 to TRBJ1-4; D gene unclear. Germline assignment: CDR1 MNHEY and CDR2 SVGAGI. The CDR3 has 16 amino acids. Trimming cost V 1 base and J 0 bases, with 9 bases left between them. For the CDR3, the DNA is TGTGCCAGCAGTTACTACCTCAGCGCAACTAATGAAAAACTGTTTTTT. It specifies CASSYYLSATNEKLFF.

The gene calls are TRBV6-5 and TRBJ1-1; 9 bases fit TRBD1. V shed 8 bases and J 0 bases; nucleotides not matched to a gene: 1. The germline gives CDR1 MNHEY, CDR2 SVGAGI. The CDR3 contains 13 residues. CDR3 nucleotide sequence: TGTGCCAGCGGGACAGGGCTGAACACTGAAGCTTTCTTT. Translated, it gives CASGTGLNTEAFF.